The clone carrying this T cell receptor (beta chain) was observed a handful of times. The antigen is unknown. The data originate from a study of blood T cells in healthy people across ages. Findings and caveats of the study: A roughly linear age-dependent decrease characterized TCR beta diversity per million T cells. The study regarded diversity estimates from one million T cells as underestimates.

The CDR3 is 17 residues long. J was trimmed by 3 bases and V by 5 bases; bases with no gene match: 11. Germline-derived CDR1 and CDR2 are DFQATT and SNEGSKA (reference sequence). Primed by a sample-barcoded 5' primer and a J-beta primer mix, a second PCR proceeded for about 6 to 11 cycles. One entry per CDR3 protein results from TCRdb running MiXCR on the 5' RACE reads. Among hundreds of thousands of distinct CDR3 sequences, roughly 43% were seen once, and the ten largest hold 25% to 35%. The sequence was obtained from an elderly man in good health. Sequences were obtained from blood. The V gene is TRBV20-1, the J gene TRBJ1-5; 12 bases agree with TRBD1. The CDR3 coding sequence is TGCAGTGCTTCGGGGGGGGACAGGGGGCTATCCAATCAGCCCCAGCATTTT. This gives the protein CSASGGDRGLSNQPQHF.